A single sample gave rise to the 13 T cell receptor beta chains below, sequenced in a study of blood T cell repertoires in COVID-19 (dated by TCRdb to about 2020). Library creation used the immunoSEQ multiplex PCR assay. Imported from immuneACCESS, the table was reduced by TCRdb to in-frame sequences with V and J called. These copies leave out some clones; in studies compared against another copy, an unresolved V gene accounts for under half, and the cause of the remainder is not known. The sample records 250,000 to 300,000 clones, around 90% of which are singletons. The ten largest clonotypes hold approximately 0.85% of the sample. Specimen: peripheral blood. All receptors come from a woman aged 40 to 50 who had recovered from COVID-19.

In its sample, this clone was seen a few times. At the DNA level, this CDR3 is encoded by other sequences in the same sample as well. The rearrangement uses TRBV7-2 and TRBJ2-7; D unclear. V gave up 2 bases and J gave up 0 bases, with 5 bases separating them. This CDR3 contains 13 residues. Germline V gene data show CDR1 as SGHTA and CDR2 as FQGNSA. CDR3 bases: TGTGCCAGCAGCTTACCCAGCTCCTACGAGCAGTACTTC. It is translated as CASSLPSSYEQYF. Drawing the rest from reference TRBV7-2 and TRBJ2-7, the complete variable domain is GAGVSQSPSNKVTEKGKDVELRCDPISGHTALYWYRQSLGQGLEFLIYFQGNSAPDKSGLPSDRFSAERTGGSVSTLTIQRTQQEDSAVYLCASSLPSSYEQYFGPGTRLTVT.

The rearrangement links TRBV5-4 to TRBJ2-3, with D possibly matching TRBD2 (5 bases). Trimming took 0 bases from V and 0 from J, leaving 11 bases between them. Germline loops: CDR1 SGHNT, CDR2 YYREEE (reference sequence). The CDR3 loop spans 16 amino acids. The CDR3 coding sequence is TGTGCCAGCAGCTTGGCGGGGAGCTCTAGCACAGATACGCAGTATTTT. Amino acids: CASSLAGSSSTDTQYF.

The chain recombines TRBV18 with TRBJ2-7; 9 nucleotides align to TRBD2. This CDR3 is built from 14 residues. Trimming at V came to 6 bases and at J to 6 bases, leaving 9 bases not matched to a gene. Germline CDR1 and CDR2: KGHSH and LQKENI. Here the CDR3 DNA reads TGTGCCAGCTCTCAATCTAGCGGGAACGGCGAGCAGTACTTC. As protein: CASSQSSGNGEQYF.

The J gene is TRBJ1-2, the V gene TRBV2; 9 bases align to TRBD1. From germline, CDR1 is SNHLY and CDR2 FYNNEI. The CDR3 is 17 residues long. Trimming at V came to 3 bases and at J to 4 bases, leaving 12 bases not matched to a gene. This CDR3 reads CASSDSYRGQVGYGYTF. The CDR3 DNA reads TGTGCCAGCAGTGATTCCTACAGGGGGCAAGTTGGCTATGGCTACACCTTC.

The chain carries TRBV2 and TRBJ2-5; TRBD2 might be the D (6 bases). Germline values: CDR1 SNHLY, CDR2 FYNNEI. This CDR3 is 14 amino acids long. V lost 3 bases and J 4 bases, leaving 12 bases between the germline ends. The CDR3 spells CASSEEGTGETQYF. In nucleotides, the CDR3 is TGTGCCAGCAGTGAGGAGGGTACGGGAGAGACCCAGTACTTC.

The J gene is TRBJ1-2, the V gene TRBV6-5; TRBD1 aligns across 7 bases. With V trimmed by 8 bases and J by 4 bases, 13 bases remained unmatched. Germline V gene data show CDR1 as MNHEY and CDR2 as SVGAGI. This CDR3 contains 15 residues. DNA for the CDR3: TGTGCCAGCCTAGCTGCTAGGGACAGTCTCTATGGCTACACCTTC. Its translation: CASLAARDSLYGYTF.

The chain recombines TRBV11-2 with TRBJ2-1; no reliable D call. There are 17 residues in the CDR3. Germline-derived CDR1 and CDR2 are SGHAT and FQNNGV. Trimming removed 1 base from V and 0 bases from J, with 13 bases in between. CDR3 DNA: TGTGCCAGCAGCTTAGTTGCTGCGGTAACCTCCTACAATGAGCAGTTCTTC. Residues: CASSLVAAVTSYNEQFF.

The genes are TRBV18 and TRBJ1-1; 8 bases are a match to TRBD1. Germline V gene sequence: CDR1 KGHSH, CDR2 LQKENI. The CDR3 loop spans 17 amino acids. V dropped 2 bases and J dropped 4; count of bases not matched to a gene: 12. DNA for the CDR3: TGTGCCAGCTCACCAAGGCTGCAGGGGGCTTTGGGCACTGAAGCTTTCTTT. This gives the protein CASSPRLQGALGTEAFF.

The genes are TRBV28 and TRBJ2-7; 9 bases map to TRBD1. The trim removed 7 bases at V and 6 bases at J, leaving 13 bases unmatched. The germline gives CDR1 MDHEN, CDR2 SYDVKM. This CDR3 region has 15 residues. This chain's CDR3 is CASTSADRGIGEQYF. The CDR3 DNA sequence: TGTGCCAGCACCTCCGCGGACAGGGGAATAGGCGAGCAGTACTTC.

V and J are TRBV6-1 and TRBJ2-1, with 11 bases lining up with TRBD2. CDR1 is MNHNS, CDR2 SASEGT, per germline. Trimming took 4 bases from V and 10 from J; bases not matched to a gene: 12. The length of the CDR3 is 16 residues. The CDR3 is CASSAGLAGLPGEQFF. CDR3 in DNA: TGTGCCAGCAGTGCAGGACTAGCGGGCTTACCGGGGGAGCAGTTCTTC.

The CDR3 DNA follows: TGTGCCAGCAGCCTCATACAGGGGAACACCATATATTTT. Its protein is CASSLIQGNTIYF. The chain has TRBV3-1 (or the pseudogene TRBV3-2) and TRBJ1-3, with 7 bases lining up with TRBD1. Germline V gene lookup returns CDR1 LGHDT and CDR2 YNNKEL (reference sequence). V trimming: 4 bases; J trimming: 7 bases; junction bases outside the gene matches: 4. This CDR3 region has 13 residues.

The chain joins TRBV11-2 to TRBJ2-2, with a weak D call TRBD2 (7 bases). CDR1 SGHAT and CDR2 FQNNGV come from the germline V gene. This CDR3 has 16 amino acids. The ends were cut back, 3 bases at V and 4 bases at J, with 15 bases in the middle. CDR3 amino acids: CASSLGSGGGTGELFF. CDR3 DNA: TGTGCCAGCAGCTTGGGGTCGGGGGGCGGCACCGGGGAGCTGTTTTTT.

The chain carries TRBV6-4 and TRBJ2-3, with D maybe TRBD2 (5 bases). CDR1 and CDR2 from the germline V gene are MRHNA and SNTAGT. The CDR3 consists of 14 residues. The germline V and J ends were trimmed by 3 bases and 8 bases, with 15 bases remaining between them. The CDR3: CASSERTLRGTQYF. CDR3 bases: TGTGCCAGCAGTGAGAGGACCCTCCGGGGTACGCAGTATTTT.